The 26 T cell receptor beta chains below come from one sample, sequenced in a study of T cells after yellow fever vaccination. TCRdb reanalysed the 5' RACE reads using MiXCR and keeps one entry per CDR3 protein. The table has about 580,000 distinct CDR3 sequences, less than 20% seen once. This specimen was PBMCs, taken roughly 5 days after the first yellow fever vaccination. The receptors here all came from a man between 18 and 35 years old who received the YFV17D yellow fever vaccine.

This clonotype occurred a few times. The chain links TRBV7-9 to TRBJ2-7, with D perhaps matching TRBD1 (5 bases). This CDR3 contains 15 residues. The V end was cut by 6 bases, the J end by 2 bases, with 17 bases between. The V gene's germline CDR1 is SEHNR and CDR2 FQNEAQ (reference sequence). CDR3 sequence reads: CASSPDSMRAYEQYF. The CDR3 nucleotides read TGTGCCAGCAGTCCCGACAGCATGAGAGCCTACGAGCAGTACTTC. The variable domain in full, completed from reference TRBV7-9 and TRBJ2-7, reads DTGVSQNPRHKITKRGQNVTFRCDPISEHNRLYWYRQTLGQGPEFLTYFQNEAQLEKSRLLSDRFSAERPKGSFSTLEIQRTEQGDSAMYLCASSPDSMRAYEQYFGPGTRLTVT.

This clonotype was seen many times. At one end the junction does not follow the germline gene, possibly because of a read error. The genes are TRBV4-1 and TRBJ2-5; D is possibly TRBD1 or TRBD2 (5 bases each). The CDR3 is 13 residues long. In germline, CDR1 is MGHRA, CDR2 YSYEKL. CDR3 region: CASSLGTSETQYF. CDR3 DNA sequence: TGTGCCAGCAGCCTGGGGACCTCAGAGACCCAGTACTTC.

This rearrangement joins TRBV12-3 or TRBV12-4 to TRBJ1-4; the D gene is possibly TRBD1 (5 bases). The V and J ends lost 5 bases and 7 bases respectively, with 14 bases between them. This CDR3 has 14 residues. This CDR3 reads CASSIRQRGEKLFF. The CDR3 DNA is TGTGCCAGCAGTATTCGACAGAGAGGTGAAAAACTGTTTTTT.

The V call is TRBV3-1, the J call TRBJ2-7, with D possibly matching TRBD2 (6 bases). This CDR3 contains 19 residues. CDR1 and CDR2 (germline): LGHDT, YNNKEL (reference sequence). The ends were cut back, 0 bases at V and 0 bases at J, with 21 bases in the middle. CDR3 protein: CASSQEGGSTESSSYEQYV. DNA of the CDR3: TGTGCCAGCAGCCAAGAGGGGGGTTCCACGGAATCCAGCTCCTACGAGCAGTACGTC.

The rearrangement links TRBV20-1 to TRBJ2-3; 7 bases agree with TRBD2. Germline V gene data show CDR1 as DFQATT and CDR2 as SNEGSKA (reference sequence). This CDR3 is built from 14 residues. Unmatched junction bases numbered 8, after V lost 5 bases and J lost 3 bases. The chain's CDR3 is CSACPTSRTDTQYF. The CDR3 bases are TGCAGTGCTTGCCCGACTAGCAGAACAGATACGCAGTATTTT.

This clonotype appeared a few times. The chain joins TRBV20-1 to TRBJ1-2; D remains ambiguous. Trimming took off 4 bases at V and 3 bases at J, with 12 bases between the two ends. CDR1 is DFQATT, CDR2 SNEGSKA, per germline (reference sequence). The CDR3 sequence is 13 residues long. The CDR3 nucleotides read TGCAGTGCTACTCTACTGGGCGACTATGGCTACACCTTC. Its translation is CSATLLGDYGYTF.

A few counts support this clonotype. The chain links TRBV20-1 to TRBJ2-4; tentatively, D is TRBD1 or TRBD2 (5 bases each). There are 15 residues in the CDR3. Trimming took off 0 bases at V and 8 bases at J, with 17 bases between the two ends. The germline gives CDR1 DFQATT, CDR2 SNEGSKA (reference sequence). The CDR3 sequence: CSARDHGAPADIQYF. As DNA, the CDR3 is TGCAGTGCTAGAGATCACGGGGCCCCGGCGGACATTCAGTACTTC.

The chain joins TRBV6-1 to TRBJ1-4; a possible D gene is TRBD1 (5 bases). Germline V gene lookup returns CDR1 MNHNS and CDR2 SASEGT. The CDR3 extends over 14 amino acids. Trimming took 6 bases from V and 8 from J, leaving 16 bases between them. This chain's CDR3 is CASRTSGDEEKLFF. CDR3 sequence (DNA): TGTGCCAGCAGAACGTCCGGGGACGAAGAAAAACTGTTTTTT.

This clonotype was seen a few times. CDR3 bases: TGCAGTGCTAGCAACAGGGAGGCTGGAAACACCATATATTTT. Translation: CSASNREAGNTIYF. The chain combines TRBV20-1 with TRBJ1-3, with D perhaps TRBD1 (6 bases). CDR1 DFQATT and CDR2 SNEGSKA come from the germline V gene (reference sequence). V dropped 3 bases and J dropped 2 bases, with 11 bases sitting between them. The CDR3 extends over 14 amino acids.

The chain uses TRBV7-2 and TRBJ2-5, with 10 bases matching TRBD2. The CDR3 spans 16 residues. V lost 5 bases to trimming and J lost 6 bases; unmatched junction nucleotides: 12. CDR1 is SGHTA and CDR2 is FQGNSA in the germline V gene. As DNA, the CDR3 is TGTGCCAGCAGCCCAAGAGGGACTAGCGTCGGAAAGACCCAGTACTTC. It codes for CASSPRGTSVGKTQYF.

This clonotype was counted a few times. The gene calls are TRBV12-3 or TRBV12-4 and TRBJ1-1, with D uncertain. The CDR3 is 12 residues long. V lost 6 bases to trimming and J lost 8 bases, with 13 bases between them. The CDR3 sequence: CASSKRVGEAFF. The CDR3 DNA follows: TGTGCCAGCAGCAAACGCGTCGGGGAAGCTTTCTTT.

The sample holds a few counts of this clonotype. The chain joins TRBV27 to TRBJ2-2, with TRBD1 as a possible D gene (6 bases). Germline CDR1 MNHEY, CDR2 SMNVEV (reference sequence). CDR3 length: 15 amino acids. The V end lost 3 bases, the J end lost 5 bases, and 13 bases lay between the germline ends. DNA of the CDR3: TGTGCCAGCAGTTTTTTGGGGGCGTCGACCGGGGAGCTGTTTTTT. Protein product: CASSFLGASTGELFF.

In this sample, this clonotype turned up many times. The V call is TRBV5-5, the J call TRBJ2-1, with 9 bases identical to TRBD2. The CDR3 length is 16 residues. After removal of 4 bases from V and 3 bases from J, the junction contained 8 bases not matched to a gene. Germline CDR1 SGHKS, CDR2 YYEKEE (reference sequence). The chain's CDR3 is CASSQTPSGDYNEQFF. Here the CDR3 DNA reads TGTGCCAGCAGCCAAACACCTAGCGGGGACTACAATGAGCAGTTCTTC.

The V call is TRBV15, the J call TRBJ2-1; the match to TRBD2 covers 8 bases. Germline V gives CDR1 LNHNV, CDR2 YYDKDF (reference sequence). This CDR3 region has 12 residues. V gave up 0 bases and J gave up 15 bases; unmatched junction bases: 4. The CDR3 DNA reads as TGTGCCACCAGCAGAGACCGGGAGGGACGGTTCTTC. Translating it yields CATSRDREGRFF.

This clonotype came up a few times. The V call is TRBV5-1, the J call TRBJ2-7; the D gene is possibly TRBD2 (6 bases). Germline V CDR1 and CDR2: SGHRS, YFSETQ. This CDR3 spans 16 amino acids. V lost 4 bases to trimming and J lost 4 bases, with 21 bases between them. CDR3 in amino acids: CASSATPGPGVYEQYF. CDR3 DNA: TGCGCCAGCAGCGCCACCCCAGGACCGGGGGTGTACGAGCAGTACTTC.

The chain combines TRBV20-1 with TRBJ2-4; either TRBD1 or TRBD2 may fit D (5 bases each). Germline CDR1 DFQATT, CDR2 SNEGSKA (reference sequence). Trimming took 0 bases from V and 9 from J, leaving 15 bases between them. The length of the CDR3 is 14 residues. CDR3 residues: CSARDRGPLTIQYF. In nucleotides, the CDR3 is TGCAGTGCTAGAGATCGGGGCCCCTTAACCATTCAGTACTTC.

This clonotype was seen more than once but under ten times. The V and J genes are TRBV4-3 and TRBJ2-3, with D possibly matching TRBD2 (7 bases). V dropped 3 bases and J dropped 5 bases, with 18 bases sitting between them. There are 16 residues in the CDR3. The V gene's germline CDR1 is LGHNA and CDR2 YSLEER. This CDR3 reads CASSHGEGGLQDTQYF. The CDR3 nucleotides are TGCGCCAGCAGCCATGGGGAGGGGGGCCTACAAGATACGCAGTATTTT.

There are a few counts of this clonotype. J is TRBJ2-3 and V is TRBV6-6, with 9 bases matching TRBD2. Germline lookup yields CDR1 MNHNY and CDR2 SVGAGI (reference sequence). The V gene end was trimmed by 6 bases and the J gene end by 4 bases; junction bases not matched to a gene: 2. This CDR3 contains 13 residues. The CDR3, as DNA: TGTGCCAGCAGCGAGCGGGGGGCAGATACGCAGTATTTT. This encodes CASSERGADTQYF.

This clonotype came up a few times. J is TRBJ1-1 and V is TRBV5-1, with no clear D. There are 13 residues in the CDR3. Germline assignment: CDR1 SGHRS and CDR2 YFSETQ. V shed 6 bases and J shed 1 base, with 10 bases lying between them. CDR3 amino acids: CASTPDSNTEAFF. The CDR3 DNA sequence: TGCGCCAGCACTCCGGATTCGAACACTGAAGCTTTCTTT.

This clonotype was picked up a small number of times. The chain recombines TRBV5-1 with TRBJ2-1, with D possibly TRBD2 on 5 matching bases. This CDR3 is 13 amino acids long. Trimming left V 5 bases short and J 8 bases short, with 14 bases between. CDR1 is SGHRS, CDR2 YFSETQ, per germline. The CDR3 nucleotides read TGCGCCAGCAGACGGGGAGATAGGGATGAGCAGTTCTTC. It specifies CASRRGDRDEQFF.

Notes on this clonotype: The junction and the germline gene differ at one end; a read error may be behind it. The chain employs TRBV7-7 and TRBJ2-1; D is perhaps TRBD1 (6 bases). CDR3 length: 17 residues. Germline CDR1 SSHAT, CDR2 FNYEAQ (reference sequence). DNA for the CDR3: TGTGCTAGCAGTCCCCGGGGCGGGCAGGGGCTATACAATGAGCAGTTCTTC. Translating gives CASSPRGGQGLYNEQFF.

This clonotype was seen a single time. The chain employs TRBV14 and TRBJ1-4, with D unresolved. Germline lookup yields CDR1 SGHDN and CDR2 FVKESK. The CDR3 has 15 amino acids. The V gene lost 1 base and the J gene lost 8 bases, with 14 bases spanning the gap. CDR3 amino acids: CASSQGAATQEKLFF. The CDR3, as DNA: TGTGCCAGCAGCCAAGGTGCTGCCACCCAAGAAAAACTGTTTTTT.

The CDR3 region has the DNA TGTGCCAGCAGCCAAGACGGACACACGGGACAGTCCGAGCAGTACTTC. As protein: CASSQDGHTGQSEQYF. J is TRBJ2-7 and V is TRBV14; 7 nucleotides match TRBD1. This CDR3 is built from 16 residues. After removal of 0 bases from V and 6 bases from J, the junction contained 11 bases not matched to a gene. CDR1 and CDR2 from the germline V gene are SGHDN and FVKESK.

There are a few counts of this clonotype. The chain employs TRBV6-1 and TRBJ2-7, with 7 nucleotides matching TRBD1. This CDR3 has 15 amino acids. Germline V lookup: CDR1 MNHNS, CDR2 SASEGT. V shed 6 bases, J shed 2 bases, and the junction held 10 bases outside the gene matches. The CDR3 DNA sequence: TGTGCCAGCAGCAGGGAGACAGGGTTAGCCTACGAGCAGTACTTC. This codes for CASSRETGLAYEQYF.

This clonotype was counted a few times. This sequence joins TRBV4-1 and TRBJ2-5, with TRBD2 matching 7 bases. V shed 1 base and J 5 bases; nucleotides not matched to a gene: 10. CDR1 is MGHRA and CDR2 is YSYEKL in the germline V gene. There are 16 residues in the CDR3. The CDR3 here is CASSQVPSGGRETQYF. CDR3 nucleotides: TGCGCCAGCAGCCAAGTCCCCTCCGGGGGGAGGGAGACCCAGTACTTC.

This chain joins TRBV5-4 and TRBJ2-1; weak D call: TRBD2 (6 bases). This CDR3 comprises 13 residues. Deletions cut 9 bases from V and 0 bases from J, with 10 bases between. CDR1 SGHNT and CDR2 YYREEE come from the germline V gene (reference sequence). CDR3 loop: CATAGSSYNEQFF. The CDR3, as DNA: TGTGCCACTGCCGGGAGCTCCTACAATGAGCAGTTCTTC.